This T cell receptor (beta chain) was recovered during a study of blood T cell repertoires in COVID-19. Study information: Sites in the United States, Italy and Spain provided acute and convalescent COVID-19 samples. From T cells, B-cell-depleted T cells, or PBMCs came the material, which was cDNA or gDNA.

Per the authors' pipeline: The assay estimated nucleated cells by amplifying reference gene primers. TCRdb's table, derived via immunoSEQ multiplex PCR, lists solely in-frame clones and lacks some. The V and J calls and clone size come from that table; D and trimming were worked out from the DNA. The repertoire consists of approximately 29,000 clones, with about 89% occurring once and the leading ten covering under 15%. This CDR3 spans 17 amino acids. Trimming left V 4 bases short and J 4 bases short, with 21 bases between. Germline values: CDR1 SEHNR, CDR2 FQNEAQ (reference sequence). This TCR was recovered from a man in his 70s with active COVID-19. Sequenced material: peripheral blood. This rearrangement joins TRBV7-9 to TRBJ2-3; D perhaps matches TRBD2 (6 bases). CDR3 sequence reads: CASSSMQGPGSADTQYF. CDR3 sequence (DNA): TGTGCCAGCAGCTCCATGCAGGGCCCCGGGAGTGCAGATACGCAGTATTTT.